This TCR beta chain was identified during a study of cytomegalovirus exposure and HLA in healthy donors. As concerns this clone: Its antigen is as yet unknown.

PCR primers comprised 60 Vbeta and 13 Jbeta primers. TCRdb keeps only in-frame clones here, not all; method: immunoSEQ multiplex PCR. Of around 200,000 clones listed, around 83% are singletons. The CDR3 length is 14 residues. CDR1 PRHDT and CDR2 FYEKMQ come from the germline V gene (reference sequence). Trimming shortened V by 6 bases and J by 3 bases, and 15 bases separated the two germline ends. Overall study findings and caveats: In a later analysis, specific HLA alleles were associated with 15,000 to 20,000 TCR beta sequences at a 0.05 false discovery rate. TCR beta chain V- and J-gene trimming was linked, in a later analysis, to a missense variant in DCLRE1C. Earlier analysis found most TCR beta V segments productive about 87% or about 30% of the time.

The chain joins TRBV13 to TRBJ2-7, with TRBD2 as a possible D gene (6 bases). The TCR was taken from a girl aged 2 to 10 in good health and CMV-seropositive. The sequenced material came from PBMCs. The CDR3 sequence: CASSQERVIYEQYF. The CDR3, as DNA: TGTGCCAGCAGTCAAGAGCGGGTAATCTACGAGCAGTACTTC. The variable domain in full, with the rest retrieved from reference TRBV13 and TRBJ2-7, is AAGVIQSPRHLIKEKRETATLKCYPIPRHDTVYWYQQGPGQDPQFLISFYEKMQSDKGSIPDRFSAQQFSDYHSELNMSSLELGDSALYFCASSQERVIYEQYFGPGTRLTVT.